The T cell receptor (beta chain) under discussion was sequenced for a study of vaccination and CD4 T cells after COVID-19. This clonotype was counted a few times. Its cognate antigen is unknown. Treatment given: roughly nine-day PBMC culture with coronavirus spike peptide pools or control peptides (ViraFEST assay). CD4+ T lymphocytes from the unexposed donor were collected before the COVID-19 pandemic (2011-2018). The Oncomine TCR Beta short-read assay was what sequenced the DNA obtained from cultured CD4+ T cells. TCRdb itself ran the PCR reads through MiXCR, one entry per CDR3 protein. Among some 8,900 distinct CDR3 sequences, 45% were seen once, and the ten largest hold about a tenth. Sequenced sample: CD4+ T cells from blood, cultured in vitro. The TCR comes from a human donor in good health.

CDR3 sequence (DNA): TGTGCCAGCAGCCAGGGGGGGAAGAACACTGAAGCTTTCTTT. This translates into CASSQGGKNTEAFF. The V call is TRBV6-2 or TRBV6-3, the J call TRBJ1-1; TRBD1 matches at 7 bases. V trimming: 6 bases; J trimming: 1 base; junction bases outside the gene matches: 5. The CDR3 is made up of 14 amino acids. From germline, CDR1 is MNHEY and CDR2 SVGEGT.